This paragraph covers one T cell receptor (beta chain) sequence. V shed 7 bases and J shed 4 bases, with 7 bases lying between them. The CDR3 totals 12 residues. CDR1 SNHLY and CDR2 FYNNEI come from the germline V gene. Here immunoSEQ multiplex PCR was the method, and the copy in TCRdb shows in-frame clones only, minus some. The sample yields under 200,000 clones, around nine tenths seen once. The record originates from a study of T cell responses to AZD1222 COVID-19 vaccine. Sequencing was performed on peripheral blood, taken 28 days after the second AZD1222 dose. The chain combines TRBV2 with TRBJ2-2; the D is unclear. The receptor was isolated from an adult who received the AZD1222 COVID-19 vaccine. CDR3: CASNGPTGELFF. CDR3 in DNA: TGTGCCAGCAACGGGCCCACCGGGGAGCTGTTTTTT.